This entry features one T cell receptor beta chain sequence. Different DNA sequences within this sample yield the same CDR3. The data derive from a study of cytomegalovirus exposure and HLA in healthy donors. V shed 0 bases and J shed 7 bases, with 10 bases lying between them. The CDR3 has 13 residues. Germline V gene lookup returns CDR1 GTSNPN and CDR2 SVGIG (reference sequence). 13 Jbeta primers and 60 Vbeta primers were used for the PCR. Clones were sequenced by immunoSEQ multiplex PCR, and TCRdb holds only the in-frame ones, with some missing. The data show 150,000 to 200,000 clones, with around three quarters seen just once and less than 2% held by the top ten.

The genes are TRBV30 and TRBJ1-3; D gene ambiguous. The receptor's source is a woman younger than 45 in good health and CMV-seronegative. The sequencing sample was made of PBMCs. CDR3 region: CAWSVRSGNTIYF. In DNA form, the CDR3 reads TGTGCCTGGAGTGTGCGTTCGGGGAACACCATATATTTT.